This TCR beta chain was identified during a study of PD-1 blockade in mismatch repair-deficient tumors. Study-wide context: Patients had 11 to 13 mismatch repair-deficient cancer types and were previously treated and progressing. Notes on the study in general: Tumor-resident clones, often undetectable pretreatment in blood, expanded then contracted after pembrolizumab.

Turning to this clone: Its antigen is unknown.

The CDR3 spans 15 residues. Per the germline V gene, CDR1 is MRHNA and CDR2 is SNTAGT. Trimming pared 2 bases from V and 2 bases from J, leaving 13 bases between. Sequencing used immunoSEQ multiplex PCR; TCRdb keeps in-frame clones, though not all of them. The sample contains about 120,000 clones, roughly 86% of which appear only once. PCR or immunohistochemistry showed mismatch repair deficiency in every enrolled patient. The TCR-sequenced patients were a few responders to pembrolizumab. This chain joins TRBV6-4 and TRBJ2-7, with D perhaps TRBD2 (6 bases). The sequenced sample was peripheral blood, obtained 44 weeks after starting pembrolizumab. This receptor was taken from an adult with mismatch repair-deficient cancer. CDR3 sequence (DNA): TGTGCCAGCAGTGACACGGCGCGGGGAACCTACGAGCAGTACTTC. It specifies CASSDTARGTYEQYF.